The 14 T cell receptor beta chains reported below all come from one sample, sequenced in a study of T cells in Graves' hyperthyroidism and ophthalmopathy. From RNA transcripts, TCR beta CDR3 regions were amplified. TCR CDR3 underwent first-round RT-PCR with the HTBI primer set. Using its own MiXCR run on the multiplex PCR reads, TCRdb lists one record per CDR3 protein. The sample lists approximately 360,000 distinct CDR3 sequences, approximately 14% occurring once. Sequences were obtained from blood. The receptors shown here come from a woman aged 18-29 years with Graves' hyperthyroidism that later progressed to Graves' ophthalmopathy.

This clonotype was recorded many times. This sequence joins TRBV28 and TRBJ2-3; D is possibly TRBD2 (5 bases). V was trimmed by 3 bases and J by 4 bases, leaving 14 bases between them. This CDR3 comprises 15 residues. Germline-derived CDR1 and CDR2 are MDHEN and SYDVKM. The CDR3: CASSFGALASDTQYF. The CDR3 DNA reads as TGTGCCAGCAGTTTCGGAGCCCTAGCTTCAGATACGCAGTATTTT.

This clonotype has a count of ten or more. The chain combines TRBV12-3 or TRBV12-4 with TRBJ1-3; D is uncertain. V was pared by 5 bases and J by 1 base, with 12 bases between. The CDR3 is 15 residues long. The CDR3 spells CASSAPGVSGNTIYF. The CDR3 coding sequence is TGTGCCAGCAGTGCCCCCGGAGTTTCTGGAAACACCATATATTTT.

This clonotype was counted a few times. The chain recombines TRBV19 with TRBJ2-3; 8 positions agree with TRBD1. V lost 10 bases and J lost 4; bases outside the gene matches: 10. The CDR3 totals 14 residues. The V gene's germline CDR1 is LNHDA and CDR2 SQIVND (reference sequence). CDR3 in DNA: TGTGCCACCCAGGACAGGGCAGGCGCAGATACGCAGTATTTT. Translation: CATQDRAGADTQYF.

The J gene is TRBJ2-3, the V gene TRBV6-5, with TRBD2 matching over 8 bases. Germline loops: CDR1 MNHEY, CDR2 SVGAGI. The CDR3 length is 17 residues. The junction had 7 bases not matched to a gene; V was cut back by 2 bases and J by 0 bases. The CDR3 coding sequence is TGTGCCAGCAGTTACCCCTCAGCGGGAGTAAGCACAGATACGCAGTATTTT. Its translation: CASSYPSAGVSTDTQYF.

To note about this clonotype: A much larger clone lies one base from this, so it may be a read error. The gene calls are TRBV6-2 or TRBV6-3 and TRBJ2-7; 12 nucleotides align to TRBD2. Germline V gene lookup returns CDR1 MNHEY and CDR2 SVGEGT. CDR3 length equals 15 residues. The CDR3 loop is CAGSWPSGGVYEQYF. CDR3 DNA sequence: TGTGCCGGCAGTTGGCCTAGCGGGGGGGTCTACGAGCAGTACTTC.

A few counts support this clonotype. This chain joins TRBV11-2 and TRBJ2-7; 13 nucleotides agree with TRBD2. Germline-derived CDR1 and CDR2 are SGHAT and FQNNGV. Trimming cost V 0 bases and J 5 bases; bases outside gene matches: 16. The CDR3 totals 20 residues. The CDR3 loop reads CASSLDRAKLLAGGPHEQYF. In DNA, the CDR3 is TGTGCCAGCAGCTTAGACCGAGCTAAACTACTAGCGGGAGGGCCCCACGAGCAGTACTTC.

This clonotype was seen ten or more times. The chain recombines TRBV9 with TRBJ2-7, with D possibly being TRBD1 (6 bases). The CDR3 totals 14 residues. In germline, CDR1 is SGDLS, CDR2 YYNGEE. Deletions cut 4 bases from V and 2 bases from J, with 13 bases between. Written as DNA, the CDR3 is TGTGCCAGCAGCCCCCGACAGGCCCCCTACGAGCAGTACTTC. Translation: CASSPRQAPYEQYF.

This clonotype showed up just a few times. The rearrangement uses TRBV6-4 and TRBJ2-1; 7 nucleotides align to TRBD2. The CDR3 is 16 amino acids. CDR1 is MRHNA and CDR2 is SNTAGT in the germline V gene. Unmatched junction bases numbered 12, after V lost 3 bases and J lost 7 bases. CDR3 sequence: CASSESGEGPINEQFF. The CDR3 DNA is TGTGCCAGCAGTGAATCGGGGGAGGGCCCAATAAATGAGCAGTTCTTC.

This clonotype was found many times. The chain couples TRBV12-3 or TRBV12-4 to TRBJ2-3; 10 bases match TRBD2. CDR3 size: 15 residues. V dropped 3 bases and J dropped 4; count of bases not matched to a gene: 4. This chain's CDR3 is CASSLTAGGADTQYF. The CDR3 coding sequence is TGTGCCAGCAGTTTGACAGCGGGAGGGGCAGATACGCAGTATTTT.

V usage is TRBV6-2 or TRBV6-3 and J usage is TRBJ1-1; 11 bases are a match to TRBD1. Germline CDR1 MNHEY, CDR2 SVGEGT. V lost 2 bases, J lost 1 base, and 12 bases stayed unmatched. The CDR3 is 19 amino acids. CDR3 coding DNA: TGTGCCAGCAGTTACCTACGACCGGGACAGGGGGGATCGAACACTGAAGCTTTCTTT. Protein: CASSYLRPGQGGSNTEAFF.

This clonotype was observed once. The V and J genes are TRBV28 and TRBJ1-5; D perhaps matches TRBD1 (6 bases). CDR3 length: 14 residues. Germline lookup yields CDR1 MDHEN and CDR2 SYDVKM. V gave up 3 bases and J gave up 6 bases, with 12 bases separating them. This CDR3 is CASSLRDITQPQHF. The CDR3 region has the DNA TGTGCCAGCAGTTTGCGGGACATTACTCAGCCCCAGCATTTT.

The chain combines TRBV15 with TRBJ2-1, with 7 bases matching TRBD2. The ends lost 0 bases at V and 5 bases at J; junction bases unmatched: 4. Germline CDR1 reads LNHNV; CDR2 reads YYDKDF (reference sequence). The CDR3 is 15 amino acids. Here the CDR3 reads CATSRESSGNNEQFF. The DNA for the CDR3 is TGTGCCACCAGCAGAGAGTCTAGCGGCAACAATGAGCAGTTCTTC.

The sample holds a few counts of this clonotype. This chain links TRBV5-4 with TRBJ2-7; D is tentatively TRBD1 or TRBD2 (5 bases each). The CDR3 has 14 amino acids. V lost 4 bases to trimming and J lost 4 bases, with 15 bases between them. Germline V gene sequence: CDR1 SGHNT, CDR2 YYREEE (reference sequence). In DNA, the CDR3 is TGTGCCAGCAGCCCAGCTAGAGGGGCGTACGAGCAGTACTTC. It specifies CASSPARGAYEQYF.

The chain links TRBV2 to TRBJ2-3, with D unresolved. Germline V gives CDR1 SNHLY, CDR2 FYNNEI. V was cut by 7 bases and J by 2 bases, with 16 bases left in between. The CDR3 runs to 15 residues. CDR3 loop: CASTLETLYTDTQYF. CDR3 sequence (DNA): TGTGCCAGCACTCTGGAAACCCTTTACACAGATACGCAGTATTTT.